Following are 10 T cell receptor beta chains from one sample sequenced in a study of T cell responses to AZD1222 COVID-19 vaccine. Clones were sequenced by immunoSEQ multiplex PCR, and TCRdb holds only the in-frame ones, with some missing. The sample holds about 110,000 clones; 90% to 95% are singletons and the top ten take more than 2%. The material sequenced was peripheral blood, taken on day 0 of AZD1222 vaccination. These receptor sequences come from an adult in good health.

The CDR3 spells CASSNRDRGLGYTF. CDR3 in DNA: TGTGCCAGCAGCAACCGGGACAGGGGGCTCGGCTACACCTTC. This chain uses TRBV9 with TRBJ1-2; 12 bases agree with TRBD1. The germline V gene has CDR1 SGDLS and CDR2 YYNGEE. The CDR3 is 14 amino acids. Trimming cost V 4 bases and J 8 bases; bases outside gene matches: 6. The full variable domain, completed using reference TRBV9 and TRBJ1-2, is DSGVTQTPKHLITATGQRVTLRCSPRSGDLSVYWYQQSLDQGLQFLIQYYNGEERAKGNILERFSAQQFPDLHSELNLSSLELGDSALYFCASSNRDRGLGYTFGSGTRLTVV.

This clone appeared once. This chain links TRBV6-1 with TRBJ2-7; the match to TRBD1 covers 7 bases. Trimming took 2 bases from V and 2 from J; bases not matched to a gene: 6. This CDR3 is 15 amino acids long. Germline values: CDR1 MNHNS, CDR2 SASEGT. The CDR3 loop reads CASSERGQWTYEQYF. The CDR3 coding sequence is TGTGCCAGCAGTGAAAGGGGACAGTGGACCTACGAGCAGTACTTC.

The genes are TRBV19 and TRBJ1-5; D may be TRBD1 (5 bases). Germline V lookup: CDR1 LNHDA, CDR2 SQIVND (reference sequence). V lost 5 bases and J lost 0, with 20 bases in between. CDR3 size: 18 residues. The CDR3 DNA is TGTGCCAGTAGTCCTGACAGTCTGGGACTGTATAGCAATCAGCCCCAGCATTTT. Its protein is CASSPDSLGLYSNQPQHF.

The CDR3, as DNA: TGTGCCAGCAGCCAAAGCAGGTTTCGGGGGGACACTGAAGCTTTCTTT. It encodes CASSQSRFRGDTEAFF. The genes are TRBV3-1 (or the pseudogene TRBV3-2) and TRBJ1-1; possible D gene TRBD1, 5 bases. The CDR3 consists of 16 residues. Germline loops: CDR1 LGHDT, CDR2 YNNKEL (reference sequence). V dropped 2 bases and J dropped 3 bases, with 16 bases sitting between them.

The V call is TRBV7-2, the J call TRBJ1-5; 8 positions match TRBD1. J was trimmed by 3 bases and V by 5 bases; bases with no gene match: 9. Germline-derived CDR1 and CDR2 are SGHTA and FQGNSA. This CDR3 comprises 16 residues. CDR3 nucleotides: TGTGCCAGCAGCCCATACAGGGACAGGTTCAATCAGCCCCAGCATTTT. Encoded protein: CASSPYRDRFNQPQHF.

This sequence joins TRBV6-5 and TRBJ1-3; TRBD1 matches 8 bases. After removal of 6 bases from V and 8 bases from J, the junction contained 9 bases not matched to a gene. CDR3 length: 14 residues. Germline CDR1 is MNHEY and CDR2 is SVGAGI. This chain's CDR3 is CASRPGQGWYTIYF. CDR3 bases: TGTGCCAGCAGACCCGGACAGGGATGGTACACCATATATTTT.

The chain links TRBV27 to TRBJ2-7; D is possibly TRBD2 (6 bases). Germline V gene sequence: CDR1 MNHEY, CDR2 SMNVEV (reference sequence). Trimming cost V 6 bases and J 3 bases, with 15 bases left between them. The CDR3 consists of 14 residues. The CDR3 coding sequence is TGTGCCAGCAGCATGAGGGAGGATGGCTACGAGCAGTACTTC. Translated: CASSMREDGYEQYF.

This chain uses TRBV7-2 with TRBJ2-3, with 9 bases aligning to TRBD2. Germline V lookup: CDR1 SGHTA, CDR2 FQGNSA. The CDR3 covers 16 residues. V was pared by 1 base and J by 2 bases, with 4 bases of the junction left unmatched. The CDR3 nucleotides are TGTGCCAGCAGCTTAGATGGGACTAGCTACACAGATACGCAGTATTTT. It is translated as CASSLDGTSYTDTQYF.

V gene TRBV4-1 combines with J gene TRBJ2-1; TRBD2 matches at 8 bases. Losses at the gene ends were 1 base for V and 1 base for J; bases not matched to a gene: 0. Germline CDR1 is MGHRA and CDR2 is YSYEKL. The CDR3 runs to 15 residues. DNA for the CDR3: TGCGCCAGCAGCCAAGCGGGAGGGTCCTACAATGAGCAGTTCTTC. Protein product: CASSQAGGSYNEQFF.

This clone appeared once. This chain uses TRBV6-2 or TRBV6-3 with TRBJ1-1; D ambiguous. The germline gives CDR1 MNHEY, CDR2 SVGEGT. V was shortened by 2 bases and J by 7 bases, with 8 bases between the two germline ends. CDR3 length: 12 residues. The CDR3 sequence is CASSYGSVEAFF. Written as DNA, the CDR3 is TGTGCCAGCAGTTACGGGTCGGTTGAAGCTTTCTTT.